Below, 2 T cell receptor beta chains from the same sample are listed, as sequenced in a study of cytomegalovirus exposure and HLA in healthy donors. Some clones are missing from TCRdb's copy, which holds only in-frame ones; the method was immunoSEQ multiplex PCR. Of 220,000 or so clones in the sample, 65% to 85% are singletons; the top ten hold more than 13%. The sample was PBMCs. The receptors derive from a woman in her twenties or thirties in good health and CMV-seropositive.

V and J are TRBV5-6 and TRBJ2-5, with D possibly being TRBD1 or TRBD2 (5 bases each). V lost 3 bases and J lost 5, with 17 bases in between. The CDR3 is 15 amino acids. Germline CDR1 reads SGHDT; CDR2 reads YYEEEE. The CDR3 DNA sequence: TGTGCCAGCAGCTGGGGGACGGCCGTACCGGAGACCCAGTACTTC. It codes for CASSWGTAVPETQYF.

The chain employs TRBV5-8 and TRBJ2-5; TRBD1 aligns across 7 bases. The J segment lost 1 base and the V segment lost 4 bases, leaving 1 base of the junction unmatched. CDR3 length: 13 amino acids. Germline V gene lookup returns CDR1 SGHTS and CDR2 YDEGEE. The CDR3 reads CASSRDSQETQYF. DNA for the CDR3: TGTGCCAGCAGCCGGGACAGCCAAGAGACCCAGTACTTC.